This passage covers 10 T cell receptor beta chains from one sample sequenced in a study of shared clonotypes between healthy human individuals. Assay used: immunoSEQ multiplex PCR; TCRdb lists only in-frame clones, some missing. The repertoire includes some 680,000 clones, around four fifths of them detected once, and roughly 2% sits in the top ten. The sequenced sample consisted of memory CD4+ T cells sorted from blood. Indicated subset: CD45RA-negative fraction. The receptors were gathered from a woman between 25 and 40 years old in good health.

The chain is built from TRBV28 and TRBJ1-2; 9 positions match TRBD1. V shed 6 bases, J shed 6 bases, and the junction held 5 bases outside the gene matches. The CDR3 is made up of 13 amino acids. Looked up from germline, CDR1 is MDHEN and CDR2 is SYDVKM. As DNA, the CDR3 is TGTGCCAGCAGCACCACAGGGGGCGATGGCTACACCTTC. Its protein is CASSTTGGDGYTF.

On this clone itself: A much larger clone lies one base from this, so it may be a read error. Other nucleotide sequences in the sample specify the same CDR3. The rearrangement links TRBV2 to TRBJ1-5, with D maybe TRBD1 (6 bases). There are 13 residues in the CDR3. The V gene lost 4 bases and the J gene lost 2 bases, with 6 bases spanning the gap. CDR1 is SNHLY and CDR2 is FYNNEI in the germline V gene. CDR3 DNA: TGTGCCAGCAGTGGGACAGGCAATCAGCCCCAGCATTTT. Its translation: CASSGTGNQPQHF.

Only one count was recorded for this clone. The chain couples TRBV29-1 to TRBJ1-2; possible D gene TRBD1, 5 bases. The CDR3 length is 13 residues. V dropped 5 bases and J dropped 3 bases, with 13 bases sitting between them. From germline, CDR1 is SQVTM and CDR2 ANQGSEA. The CDR3 DNA reads TGCAGCGTTTCCACCGGGACGGACTATGGCTACACCTTC. This sequence encodes CSVSTGTDYGYTF.

J is TRBJ1-5 and V is TRBV6-6, with D tentatively TRBD1 (5 bases). Trimming removed 8 bases at V and 0 bases at J, with 14 bases between. The length of the CDR3 is 15 residues. In germline, CDR1 is MNHNY, CDR2 SVGAGI (reference sequence). The DNA for the CDR3 is TGTGCCAGCCGGGGCCTCTCTTATAGCAATCAGCCCCAGCATTTT. Translating it yields CASRGLSYSNQPQHF.

This chain links TRBV5-1 with TRBJ1-4; perhaps TRBD1 as D (6 bases). The CDR3 is 14 residues long. With 4 bases removed from V and 5 bases from J, the gap between germline ends came to 12 bases. Germline V gene sequence: CDR1 SGHRS, CDR2 YFSETQ. The DNA for the CDR3 is TGCGCCAGCAGCACCGGACAGATCAATGAAAAACTGTTTTTT. It codes for CASSTGQINEKLFF.

This chain uses TRBV28 with TRBJ2-1; D remains unclear. The V end lost 3 bases, the J end lost 10 bases, and 13 bases lay between the germline ends. The CDR3 runs to 13 residues. Germline CDR1 is MDHEN and CDR2 is SYDVKM. CDR3 DNA: TGTGCCAGCAGTTTGAACTCCTTTCGGGAGCAGTTCTTC. Translating it yields CASSLNSFREQFF.

This sequence joins TRBV18 and TRBJ2-7, with D tentatively TRBD1 (5 bases). V was cut by 1 base and J by 0 bases, with 13 bases left in between. Germline CDR1 is KGHSH and CDR2 is LQKENI. CDR3 size: 16 residues. The CDR3 region is CASSPLRAIHSYEQYF. CDR3 bases: TGTGCCAGCTCACCACTCAGGGCAATCCACTCCTACGAGCAGTACTTC.

The V and J genes are TRBV11-2 and TRBJ2-5; D tentatively fits TRBD1 or TRBD2 (5 bases each). CDR1 and CDR2 (germline): SGHAT, FQNNGV. V lost 4 bases, J lost 1 base, and 13 bases lay in between. CDR3 length: 15 amino acids. The CDR3 sequence is CASSSLGERQETQYF. The CDR3 DNA reads as TGTGCCAGCAGCTCGCTGGGGGAGCGCCAAGAGACCCAGTACTTC.

This clone showed up just a few times. The same CDR3 is also encoded by other DNA sequences in this sample. The CDR3 protein is CASSLGQGGNQPQHF. The CDR3 coding sequence is TGCGCCAGCAGCTTGGGTCAGGGAGGCAATCAGCCCCAGCATTTT. The gene calls are TRBV5-1 and TRBJ1-5, with D perhaps TRBD1 (5 bases). The germline V and J ends were trimmed by 0 bases and 2 bases, with 9 bases remaining between them. The CDR3 totals 15 residues. Germline values: CDR1 SGHRS, CDR2 YFSETQ.

The rearrangement links TRBV5-1 to TRBJ2-3, with D perhaps matching TRBD1 or TRBD2 (5 bases each). Germline V gene data show CDR1 as SGHRS and CDR2 as YFSETQ. The CDR3 spans 16 residues. Deletions cut 1 base from V and 1 base from J, with 13 bases between. In nucleotides, the CDR3 is TGCGCCAGCAGCTTGAATTGGCAGGGAGGCACAGATACGCAGTATTTT. Protein product: CASSLNWQGGTDTQYF.